Listed here are 2 T cell receptor beta chains from one sample, sequenced in a study of cytomegalovirus exposure and HLA in healthy donors. PCR primers comprised 60 Vbeta and 13 Jbeta primers. Sequenced by immunoSEQ multiplex PCR; TCRdb stores in-frame clones only, minus some. Among roughly 230,000 clones listed, around 80% were seen once. The sequencing input was PBMCs. The source is a boy younger than 18 in good health and CMV-seronegative.

The V gene is TRBV19, the J gene TRBJ2-2; TRBD1 agrees at 7 bases. The junction had 2 bases not matched to a gene; V was cut back by 6 bases and J by 1 base. This CDR3 has 14 residues. CDR1 is LNHDA and CDR2 is SQIVND in the germline V gene (reference sequence). The CDR3 region is CASSRTGNTGELFF. CDR3 coding DNA: TGTGCCAGTAGCCGGACAGGGAACACCGGGGAGCTGTTTTTT.

The chain uses TRBV10-3 and TRBJ2-7, with 8 bases matching TRBD1. Germline assignment: CDR1 ENHRY and CDR2 SYGVKD. Unmatched junction bases numbered 3, after V lost 6 bases and J lost 2 bases. The CDR3 covers 13 residues. The CDR3 protein is CAIRDRETYEQYF. The CDR3 DNA sequence: TGTGCCATCAGGGACAGGGAAACCTACGAGCAGTACTTC.